A single sample is the source of the 24 T cell receptor beta chains below, sequenced in a study of memory CD4+ T cells and cytomegalovirus serostatus. TCRdb's copy holds only in-frame clones and misses some; the assay was immunoSEQ multiplex PCR. The data show approximately 42,000 clones, about 80% seen once. The sort gate was single viable CD3+CD4+CD8-CD45RO+ cells for memory CD4+ T cells. Material: memory CD4+ T cells from blood. Source of these receptors: an adult in good health and CMV-seronegative.

The chain employs TRBV6-1 and TRBJ2-7, with D possibly TRBD2 on 5 matching bases. There are 12 residues in the CDR3. Per germline, CDR1 MNHNS and CDR2 SASEGT. The germline V and J ends were trimmed by 5 bases and 2 bases, with 7 bases remaining between them. The CDR3 bases are TGTGCCAGCAGTTTGGGAGCCTACGAGCAGTACTTC. As protein: CASSLGAYEQYF.

This clone was counted once. The chain is built from TRBV9 and TRBJ1-5; D remains ambiguous. The CDR3 loop spans 14 amino acids. V gave up 5 bases and J gave up 0 bases, with 9 bases separating them. CDR1 is SGDLS, CDR2 YYNGEE, per germline. The CDR3 DNA follows: TGTGCCAGCAGTTCGCACGGTAGCAATCAGCCCCAGCATTTT. Protein sequence: CASSSHGSNQPQHF.

The chain combines TRBV7-2 with TRBJ1-1; D possibly corresponds to TRBD1 (5 bases). With 3 bases removed from V and 4 bases from J, the gap between germline ends came to 15 bases. Per germline, CDR1 SGHTA and CDR2 FQGNSA. The CDR3 is 15 amino acids. CDR3: CASSFMESGFTEAFF. CDR3 bases: TGTGCCAGCAGCTTTATGGAATCAGGGTTCACTGAAGCTTTCTTT.

The chain recombines TRBV27 with TRBJ2-3; 7 nucleotides match TRBD1. The CDR3 runs to 14 residues. CDR1 and CDR2 (germline): MNHEY, SMNVEV (reference sequence). V trimming: 6 bases; J trimming: 3 bases; junction bases outside the gene matches: 6. This CDR3 reads CASRRQGLTDTQYF. The CDR3 DNA sequence: TGTGCCAGCAGGAGACAGGGCCTTACAGATACGCAGTATTTT.

In this sample, this clone turned up a few times. The chain joins TRBV7-2 to TRBJ2-7; TRBD1 is a possible D gene (5 bases). With 5 bases removed from V and 1 base from J, the gap between germline ends came to 12 bases. The germline V gene encodes CDR1 SGHTA and CDR2 FQGNSA. The CDR3 spans 14 residues. DNA of the CDR3: TGTGCCAGCAGCCATAGGGGCGGTTCCTACGAGCAGTACTTC. This sequence encodes CASSHRGGSYEQYF.

The chain couples TRBV4-2 to TRBJ2-2, with TRBD1 matching 9 bases. The germline V gene has CDR1 LGHNA and CDR2 YNFKEQ. The CDR3 consists of 15 residues. V was clipped by 5 bases and J by 7 bases; unmatched bases: 8. DNA of the CDR3: TGTGCCAGCAGCTCGGCGGGACAGGGAAACGGGGAGCTGTTTTTT. It encodes CASSSAGQGNGELFF.

The table lists this clone with a count of one. This chain uses TRBV7-2 with TRBJ2-1, with 8 bases matching TRBD2. Germline loops: CDR1 SGHTA, CDR2 FQGNSA. This CDR3 has 16 residues. V trimming: 5 bases; J trimming: 3 bases; junction bases outside the gene matches: 9. CDR3 protein: CASSQVSGDFYNEQFF. CDR3 DNA: TGTGCCAGCAGCCAAGTTAGCGGGGACTTCTACAATGAGCAGTTCTTC.

The rearrangement links TRBV29-1 to TRBJ1-2; TRBD1 aligns across 8 bases. V lost 0 bases and J lost 8; bases outside the gene matches: 5. The CDR3 is 13 residues long. CDR1 is SQVTM, CDR2 ANQGSEA, per germline. The CDR3 reads CSVEDRTGGGYTF. For the CDR3, the DNA is TGCAGCGTTGAAGATAGAACAGGGGGAGGCTACACCTTC.

The rearrangement joins TRBV2 to TRBJ2-1, with 7 bases that match TRBD2. The germline gives CDR1 SNHLY, CDR2 FYNNEI. The CDR3 has 15 amino acids. J gave up 4 bases and V 4 bases, and 7 bases lay outside the gene matches. CDR3: CASSGLAGKYNEQFF. In nucleotides, the CDR3 is TGTGCCAGCAGTGGACTAGCCGGGAAATACAATGAGCAGTTCTTC. The complete variable domain, with remaining parts taken from reference TRBV2 and TRBJ2-1, reads EPEVTQTPSHQVTQMGQEVILRCVPISNHLYFYWYRQILGQKVEFLVSFYNNEISEKSEIFDDQFSVERPDGSNFTLKIRSTKLEDSAMYFCASSGLAGKYNEQFFGPGTRLTVL.

The chain uses TRBV7-3 and TRBJ1-3; maybe TRBD1 (5 bases). The CDR3 has 16 residues. The V end was cut by 5 bases, the J end by 2 bases, with 16 bases between. CDR1 is SGHTA and CDR2 is FQGTGA in the germline V gene. In DNA, the CDR3 is TGTGCCAGCAGCCGTTCGGGACTCGGGACTGGAAACACCATATATTTT. Translation gives CASSRSGLGTGNTIYF. Full variable domain (rest looked up from reference TRBV7-3 and TRBJ1-3): GAGVSQTPSNKVTEKGKYVELRCDPISGHTALYWYRQSLGQGPEFLIYFQGTGAADDSGLPNDRFFAVRPEGSVSTLKIQRTERGDSAVYLCASSRSGLGTGNTIYFGEGSWLTVV.

J is TRBJ2-1 and V is TRBV19, with 8 positions matching TRBD2. Per germline, CDR1 LNHDA and CDR2 SQIVND (reference sequence). Germline trimming cut 7 bases from V and 3 bases from J; bases unmatched to any gene: 8. This CDR3 is built from 15 residues. The CDR3 nucleotides are TGTGCCAGTACCAAAGGGACTAGTTTCTACAATGAGCAGTTCTTC. It is translated as CASTKGTSFYNEQFF.

The chain employs TRBV25-1 and TRBJ2-5, with D unclear. Germline V gene sequence: CDR1 MGHDK, CDR2 SYGVNS. The CDR3 sequence is 17 residues long. The ends were cut back, 0 bases at V and 2 bases at J, with 16 bases in the middle. The CDR3 DNA follows: TGTGCCAGCAGTGAATATCTCGCAGGTGTGGGACAAGAGACCCAGTACTTC. Protein product: CASSEYLAGVGQETQYF. Together with reference TRBV25-1 and TRBJ2-5, the CDR3 gives the full variable domain: EADIYQTPRYLVIGTGKKITLECSQTMGHDKMYWYQQDPGMELHLIHYSYGVNSTEKGDLSSESTVSRIRTEHFPLTLESARPSHTSQYLCASSEYLAGVGQETQYFGPGTRLLVL.

The CDR3 nucleotides are TGTGCCAGCAGCGTAGAAGGGGCCAAGGATACGCAGTATTTT. Translation gives CASSVEGAKDTQYF. This chain connects TRBV9 to TRBJ2-3; TRBD1 is a possible D gene (5 bases). The CDR3 runs 14 residues. Germline-derived CDR1 and CDR2 are SGDLS and YYNGEE. The V and J ends lost 0 bases and 6 bases respectively, with 11 bases between them.

The V gene is TRBV7-8, the J gene TRBJ2-1, with D perhaps TRBD1 (5 bases). CDR3 length: 12 amino acids. Germline-derived CDR1 and CDR2 are SGHVS and FQNEAQ. The V and J ends lost 1 base and 12 bases respectively, with 10 bases between them. The CDR3 DNA reads TGTGCCAGCAGCTTAGAACCAGGGTCGCAGTTCTTC. Translated: CASSLEPGSQFF.

The chain is built from TRBV7-8 and TRBJ2-7, with 12 bases fitting TRBD2. The CDR3 covers 15 residues. Germline values: CDR1 SGHVS, CDR2 FQNEAQ. V lost 6 bases, J lost 7 bases, and 10 bases stayed unmatched. The CDR3 sequence is CASSLAGGSPGEQYF. DNA for the CDR3: TGTGCCAGCAGTCTAGCGGGAGGGTCACCAGGTGAGCAGTACTTC.

The gene calls are TRBV5-4 and TRBJ1-4; tentative D call: TRBD1 (5 bases). The CDR3 sequence is 14 residues long. The V and J ends lost 2 bases and 4 bases respectively, with 9 bases between them. CDR1 is SGHNT and CDR2 is YYREEE in the germline V gene (reference sequence). CDR3 sequence: CASSFRGGNEKLFF. As DNA, the CDR3 is TGTGCCAGCAGCTTTCGCGGGGGTAATGAAAAACTGTTTTTT.

This chain uses TRBV20-1 with TRBJ1-2; D ambiguous. The CDR3 has 11 residues. Germline CDR1 reads DFQATT; CDR2 reads SNEGSKA (reference sequence). With 3 bases removed from V and 5 bases from J, the gap between germline ends came to 7 bases. The CDR3 DNA follows: TGCAGTGCTAGTTTGGGTTATGGCTACACCTTC. This codes for CSASLGYGYTF.

V usage is TRBV7-2 and J usage is TRBJ1-1; no clear D gene. CDR1 is SGHTA and CDR2 is FQGNSA in the germline V gene. The CDR3 loop spans 13 amino acids. Trimming shortened V by 2 bases and J by 6 bases, and 10 bases separated the two germline ends. The CDR3 DNA sequence: TGTGCCAGCAGCTTAAGTGGGAGGGCTGAAGCTTTCTTT. Encoded protein: CASSLSGRAEAFF.

The genes are TRBV7-9 and TRBJ2-7; D gene uncertain. This CDR3 is 13 amino acids long. Germline V gene data show CDR1 as SEHNR and CDR2 as FQNEAQ (reference sequence). V was trimmed by 3 bases and J by 5 bases, leaving 11 bases between them. CDR3 in DNA: TGTGCCAGCAGCTTTAAGTTCTTCCACGAGCAGTACTTC. This sequence encodes CASSFKFFHEQYF.

The chain employs TRBV4-2 and TRBJ1-2, with D perhaps TRBD1 (6 bases). CDR1 is LGHNA, CDR2 YNFKEQ, per germline. V lost 6 bases to trimming and J lost 2 bases, with 16 bases between them. The CDR3 length is 15 residues. The DNA for the CDR3 is TGTGCCAGCAGGGGGATCAGGGGCAGAAACTATGGCTACACCTTC. It is translated as CASRGIRGRNYGYTF.

The J gene is TRBJ2-5, the V gene TRBV18; the D is unclear. The CDR3 totals 15 residues. CDR1 KGHSH and CDR2 LQKENI come from the germline V gene. Trimming left V 3 bases short and J 1 base short, with 12 bases between. In nucleotides, the CDR3 is TGTGCCAGCTCACCCCAGTCGGGCGGCCAAGAGACCCAGTACTTC. This codes for CASSPQSGGQETQYF.

The chain employs TRBV11-1 and TRBJ2-2; D unclear. V lost 5 bases and J lost 5, with 18 bases in between. The germline gives CDR1 SGHAT, CDR2 FQDESV (reference sequence). This CDR3 is built from 16 residues. The chain's CDR3 is CASSRISPRRTGELFF. In nucleotides, the CDR3 is TGTGCCAGCAGCCGAATTAGCCCCCGTAGGACCGGGGAGCTGTTTTTT.

J is TRBJ1-2 and V is TRBV14; D perhaps matches TRBD1 (5 bases). V was pared by 5 bases and J by 2 bases, with 12 bases between. Germline V lookup: CDR1 SGHDN, CDR2 FVKESK. This CDR3 is built from 14 residues. CDR3 coding DNA: TGTGCCAGCAGCGGGGCCGGGCGAAACTATGGCTACACCTTC. This sequence encodes CASSGAGRNYGYTF.

This clone was picked up a small number of times. This chain uses TRBV19 with TRBJ1-3; 7 positions match TRBD1. J lost 0 bases, V lost 4 bases, and 6 bases had no gene match. Germline loops: CDR1 LNHDA, CDR2 SQIVND (reference sequence). CDR3 length equals 16 residues. CDR3 in amino acids: CASSKGQHLSGNTIYF. The CDR3 coding sequence is TGTGCCAGTAGTAAGGGACAGCACCTCTCTGGAAACACCATATATTTT. The full variable domain, rest sourced from reference TRBV19 and TRBJ1-3, is DGGITQSPKYLFRKEGQNVTLSCEQNLNHDAMYWYRQDPGQGLRLIYYSQIVNDFQKGDIAEGYSVSREKKESFPLTVTSAQKNPTAFYLCASSKGQHLSGNTIYFGEGSWLTVV.